The 15 T cell receptor beta chains presented below share a single source sample, sequenced in a study of T cells and copy number aberrations in small-cell lung cancer. TCRdb's table, derived via immunoSEQ multiplex PCR, lists solely in-frame clones and lacks some. The sample lists thousands of clones, around 85% occurring once. The sample taken for sequencing was normal tissue next to the tumor. These receptors originate from a man aged 60 to 75 with small cell lung cancer.

This chain uses TRBV12-5 with TRBJ2-1; 9 bases agree with TRBD1. Germline V lookup: CDR1 LGHNT, CDR2 FRNRAP. V dropped 4 bases and J dropped 8; count of bases not matched to a gene: 9. The CDR3 sequence is 15 residues long. CDR3 nucleotides: TGTGCTAGTGGTTGGCCGGGACAGGGAGTGCATGAGCAGTTCTTC. This codes for CASGWPGQGVHEQFF. The variable domain in full, completed from reference TRBV12-5 and TRBJ2-1, reads DARVTQTPRHKVTEMGQEVTMRCQPILGHNTVFWYRQTMMQGLELLAYFRNRAPLDDSGMPKDRFSAEMPDATLATLKIQPSEPRDSAVYFCASGWPGQGVHEQFFGPGTRLTVL.

J is TRBJ2-5 and V is TRBV29-1; D is perhaps TRBD2 (5 bases). This CDR3 is built from 14 residues. Germline CDR1 is SQVTM and CDR2 is ANQGSEA. V gave up 1 base and J gave up 2 bases, with 11 bases separating them. CDR3 region: CSVEGERPQETQYF. CDR3 bases: TGCAGCGTTGAAGGGGAGCGGCCACAAGAGACCCAGTACTTC. The entire variable domain, with the rest obtained from reference TRBV29-1 and TRBJ2-5, is as follows: SAVISQKPSRDICQRGTSLTIQCQVDSQVTMMFWYRQQPGQSLTLIATANQGSEATYESGFVIDKFPISRPNLTFSTLTVSNMSPEDSSIYLCSVEGERPQETQYFGPGTRLLVL.

CDR3 protein: CASSVGDRTPEAFF. The DNA of the CDR3 is TGTGCCAGCAGCGTGGGGGACAGGACGCCTGAAGCTTTCTTT. The chain uses TRBV5-4 and TRBJ1-1, with 8 bases that match TRBD1. V trimming: 4 bases; J trimming: 6 bases; junction bases outside the gene matches: 8. The CDR3 contains 14 residues. Germline CDR1 is SGHNT and CDR2 is YYREEE (reference sequence).

In its sample, this clone was seen a few times. The rearrangement uses TRBV25-1 and TRBJ2-7; D may be TRBD1 (5 bases). Germline V lookup: CDR1 MGHDK, CDR2 SYGVNS. The CDR3 consists of 14 residues. Trimming pared 1 base from V and 0 bases from J, leaving 7 bases between. CDR3 loop: CASSEFDSSYEQYF. The CDR3 nucleotides are TGTGCCAGCAGTGAATTTGACAGCTCCTACGAGCAGTACTTC.

This clone was seen a few times. The gene calls are TRBV19 and TRBJ1-5, with TRBD1 matching over 7 bases. V was clipped by 5 bases and J by 0 bases; unmatched bases: 1. Germline values: CDR1 LNHDA, CDR2 SQIVND (reference sequence). The CDR3 is 14 amino acids. In DNA, the CDR3 is TGTGCCAGTAGTCAGGGGGATAGCAATCAGCCCCAGCATTTT. This translates into CASSQGDSNQPQHF.

The V call is TRBV4-2, the J call TRBJ1-1; D uncertain. This CDR3 region has 13 residues. CDR1 is LGHNA and CDR2 is YNFKEQ in the germline V gene. V dropped 0 bases and J dropped 3 bases, with 5 bases sitting between them. The CDR3 protein is CASSQERYTEAFF. Written as DNA, the CDR3 is TGTGCCAGCAGCCAAGAAAGGTACACTGAAGCTTTCTTT.

Only a few counts were recorded for this clone. This sample also contains other DNA sequences that code for the same CDR3. This rearrangement joins TRBV29-1 to TRBJ2-5, with 7 bases matching TRBD2. The junction had 3 bases not matched to a gene; V was cut back by 6 bases and J by 2 bases. Germline-derived CDR1 and CDR2 are SQVTM and ANQGSEA. The CDR3 totals 12 residues. The CDR3 DNA reads TGCAGCGTCCGAGCGGGGCAAGAGACCCAGTACTTC. As protein: CSVRAGQETQYF.

By sample fraction, this clone is large. The V call is TRBV19, the J call TRBJ1-5; TRBD1 is a possible D gene (5 bases). Germline CDR1 and CDR2: LNHDA and SQIVND (reference sequence). CDR3 length: 17 residues. Trimming removed 4 bases from V and 0 bases from J, with 16 bases in between. Here the CDR3 DNA reads TGTGCCAGTAGTACCTCTGATGGGGCTTATAGCAATCAGCCCCAGCATTTT. It translates to CASSTSDGAYSNQPQHF.

About this clone itself: A much larger clone is a single base away; this may be a read error. Other DNA sequences in this sample translate to the same CDR3. The J gene is TRBJ1-5, the V gene TRBV11-2; D unresolved. This CDR3 is 14 amino acids long. Germline CDR1 reads SGHAT; CDR2 reads FQNNGV. As DNA, the CDR3 is TGTGCCAGCAGTGGGTCCTATAGCAATCAACCCCAGCATTTT. It is translated as CASSGSYSNQPQHF.

V is TRBV18 and J is TRBJ1-5; tentative D call: TRBD1 (6 bases). Germline V gene data show CDR1 as KGHSH and CDR2 as LQKENI. CDR3 length equals 16 residues. The V end was cut by 3 bases, the J end by 2 bases, with 14 bases between. The CDR3 reads CASSPSAGGGNQPQHF. Here the CDR3 DNA reads TGTGCCAGCTCACCTTCTGCTGGGGGCGGCAATCAGCCCCAGCATTTT.

The CDR3 protein is CASSVEGTAFNYGYTF. DNA of the CDR3: TGTGCCAGCAGCGTAGAGGGGACAGCCTTTAACTATGGCTACACCTTC. The chain has TRBV9 and TRBJ1-2; 7 nucleotides match TRBD1. V lost 0 bases to trimming and J lost 1 base; unmatched junction nucleotides: 6. The CDR3 sequence is 16 residues long. Germline loops: CDR1 SGDLS, CDR2 YYNGEE.

To note about this clone: The germline gene is not matched at one end of the junction; a read error may be the cause. Different DNA sequences within this sample yield the same CDR3. The chain links TRBV4-2 to TRBJ1-4; D uncertain. CDR3 size: 13 residues. Germline-derived CDR1 and CDR2 are LGHNA and YNFKEQ. The DNA for the CDR3 is TGTGCCAGCAGCCAAGGGCTCAATTTGGAACTATTTTTT. It translates to CASSQGLNLELFF.

The J gene is TRBJ2-7, the V gene TRBV30, with a weak D call TRBD1 (5 bases). Germline CDR1 and CDR2: GTSNPN and SVGIG (reference sequence). The CDR3 loop spans 15 amino acids. Between the trimmed V and J ends, which lost 4 bases and 4 bases, there was a span of 20 bases. This chain's CDR3 is CAWTPFSGMSYEQYF. The CDR3 nucleotides are TGTGCCTGGACGCCTTTTTCAGGGATGTCGTACGAGCAGTACTTC.

There are a few counts of this clone. The rearrangement links TRBV5-4 to TRBJ2-1; 12 bases are a match to TRBD2. CDR3 length: 13 residues. Germline values: CDR1 SGHNT, CDR2 YYREEE (reference sequence). V lost 0 bases and J lost 13; bases outside the gene matches: 2. As DNA, the CDR3 is TGTGCCAGCAGCTTGGGACTAGCGGGGGCCCAGTTCTTC. Amino acids: CASSLGLAGAQFF.

The rearrangement uses TRBV7-8 and TRBJ1-5; possible D gene TRBD1, 6 bases. Germline V lookup: CDR1 SGHVS, CDR2 FQNEAQ. This CDR3 contains 15 residues. Trimming pared 3 bases from V and 0 bases from J, leaving 9 bases between. This CDR3 is CASSLGRGSNQPQHF. The CDR3 DNA sequence: TGTGCCAGCAGCTTGGGCAGGGGTAGCAATCAGCCCCAGCATTTT.